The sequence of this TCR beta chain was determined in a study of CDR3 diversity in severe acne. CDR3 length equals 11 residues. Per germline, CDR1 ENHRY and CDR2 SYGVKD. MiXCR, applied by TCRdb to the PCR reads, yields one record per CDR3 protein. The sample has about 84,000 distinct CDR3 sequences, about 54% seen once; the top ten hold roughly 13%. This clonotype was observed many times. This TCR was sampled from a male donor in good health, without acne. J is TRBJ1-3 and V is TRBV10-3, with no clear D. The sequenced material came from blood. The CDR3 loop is CGTASGNTIYF. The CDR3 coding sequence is TGTGGCACGGCGTCTGGAAACACCATATATTTT.